One sample yielded the 23 T cell receptor beta chains listed below, sequenced in a study of shared clonotypes between healthy human individuals. Profiled with immunoSEQ multiplex PCR; TCRdb holds only in-frame clones, not every one. The sample comprises about 230,000 clones, over 60% of which are singletons, and over 8.5% rests with the top ten. Sequences were obtained from memory CD4+ T cells sorted from blood. The subset here: CD45RA-negative fraction. These receptors were obtained from a man between 25 and 39 years old in good health.

The chain has TRBV29-1 and TRBJ2-3; 9 bases map to TRBD2. Germline-derived CDR1 and CDR2 are SQVTM and ANQGSEA. With 6 bases clipped from V and 0 bases from J, the junction kept 7 bases outside the gene matches. CDR3 size: 15 residues. The CDR3 DNA is TGCAGCGTCGTTCTGAGCGGGGGGAGCACAGATACGCAGTATTTT. Protein product: CSVVLSGGSTDTQYF.

This chain joins TRBV9 and TRBJ1-2, with a tentative D call TRBD1 (5 bases). Trimming cost V 1 base and J 4 bases, with 8 bases left between them. CDR3 length: 13 amino acids. CDR1 SGDLS and CDR2 YYNGEE come from the germline V gene. The CDR3 DNA sequence: TGTGCCAGCAGCGTACAGGGCGGCTATGGCTACACCTTC. Its protein is CASSVQGGYGYTF.

This clone has just one count. The rearrangement joins TRBV7-9 to TRBJ2-1; 9 bases fit TRBD2. V shed 3 bases and J 2 bases; nucleotides not matched to a gene: 8. Germline CDR1 SEHNR, CDR2 FQNEAQ (reference sequence). This CDR3 is built from 17 residues. CDR3 in amino acids: CASSFAPTSGTYNEQFF. CDR3 in DNA: TGTGCCAGCAGCTTTGCCCCGACTAGCGGTACCTACAATGAGCAGTTCTTC.

This clone has a count of ten or more. V gene TRBV10-3 combines with J gene TRBJ2-1; 8 bases align to TRBD2. V shed 8 bases and J 7 bases; nucleotides not matched to a gene: 10. Per germline, CDR1 ENHRY and CDR2 SYGVKD. The CDR3 runs 14 residues. DNA of the CDR3: TGTGCCATCGACACTAGCGGAGTCGGGAATGAGCAGTTCTTC. As protein: CAIDTSGVGNEQFF.

This clone was seen only once. V gene TRBV18 combines with J gene TRBJ2-7, with D unclear. The ends were cut back, 0 bases at V and 6 bases at J, with 15 bases in the middle. The CDR3 contains 15 residues. The germline V gene has CDR1 KGHSH and CDR2 LQKENI. CDR3 in amino acids: CASSPPGSYLFEQYF. DNA for the CDR3: TGTGCCAGCTCACCACCGGGGTCGTATCTCTTCGAGCAGTACTTC.

In this sample, this clone turned up once. The gene calls are TRBV6-1 and TRBJ2-7, with 12 bases lining up with TRBD1. J lost 2 bases, V lost 8 bases, and 4 bases had no gene match. This CDR3 region has 14 residues. The germline gives CDR1 MNHNS, CDR2 SASEGT. The CDR3 DNA is TGTGCCAGCCGGGGACAGGGGGCCCCCTACGAGCAGTACTTC. It yields the protein CASRGQGAPYEQYF.

The rearrangement uses TRBV30 and TRBJ2-7, with no clear D. V was pared by 4 bases and J by 9 bases, with 19 bases between. This CDR3 is 13 amino acids long. Germline values: CDR1 GTSNPN, CDR2 SVGIG (reference sequence). CDR3 sequence (DNA): TGTGCCTGGACCCCCCGCTCGTCCGTCGGGCAGTACTTC. It codes for CAWTPRSSVGQYF.

The chain links TRBV7-6 to TRBJ2-5; D may match TRBD1 or TRBD2 (5 bases each). Trimming cost V 4 bases and J 1 base, with 13 bases left between them. Germline V gene sequence: CDR1 SGHVS, CDR2 FNYEAQ. This CDR3 region has 15 residues. The CDR3 sequence: CASSSTGTRQETQYF. Written as DNA, the CDR3 is TGTGCCAGCAGCTCGACCGGGACCCGCCAAGAGACCCAGTACTTC.

The rearrangement links TRBV19 to TRBJ2-2; 10 bases are shared with TRBD2. The germline gives CDR1 LNHDA, CDR2 SQIVND (reference sequence). The ends lost 7 bases at V and 4 bases at J; junction bases unmatched: 9. The CDR3 loop spans 16 amino acids. DNA of the CDR3: TGTGCCAGTACAAGCGGGAGGGCCCTCGTCACCGGGGAGCTGTTTTTT. This translates into CASTSGRALVTGELFF.

This clone turned up a few times. The CDR3 loop reads CASSASGRSSYEQYF. As DNA, the CDR3 is TGTGCCAGCTCAGCTAGCGGGAGGAGCTCCTACGAGCAGTACTTC. The chain recombines TRBV18 with TRBJ2-7; TRBD2 aligns across 11 bases. Unmatched junction bases numbered 3, after V lost 5 bases and J lost 0 bases. Germline-derived CDR1 and CDR2 are KGHSH and LQKENI. There are 15 residues in the CDR3.

The chain joins TRBV1 to TRBJ1-5. TRBV1 is a pseudogene locus. The CDR3 runs to 16 residues. The CDR3 loop is CTSSQDRRRPNQPQHF. The CDR3 DNA is TGCACCAGCAGCCAAGATCGTCGGAGACCCAATCAGCCCCAGCATTTT.

The genes are TRBV28 and TRBJ2-5; weak D call: TRBD2 (5 bases). Germline V gives CDR1 MDHEN, CDR2 SYDVKM. V was cut by 8 bases and J by 5 bases, with 18 bases left in between. The CDR3 runs 14 residues. For the CDR3, the DNA is TGTGCCAGCGGGGATAGCGTCCTTAGGGAGACCCAGTACTTC. Translation gives CASGDSVLRETQYF.

The J gene is TRBJ2-3, the V gene TRBV9; D tentatively reads TRBD1 or TRBD2 (5 bases each). The germline gives CDR1 SGDLS, CDR2 YYNGEE. V was pared by 0 bases and J by 9 bases, with 14 bases between. The CDR3 loop spans 14 amino acids. The CDR3 reads CASSVGDQYQTQYF. Here the CDR3 DNA reads TGTGCCAGCAGCGTAGGGGACCAATACCAGACGCAGTATTTT.

The sample holds a few counts of this clone. The chain couples TRBV27 to TRBJ1-5, with D perhaps matching TRBD1 (6 bases). Trimming left V 5 bases short and J 2 bases short, with 22 bases between. The germline V gene encodes CDR1 MNHEY and CDR2 SMNVEV (reference sequence). The CDR3 totals 18 residues. This CDR3 is CASSPLGGRLGGNQPQHF. As DNA, the CDR3 is TGTGCCAGCAGTCCCCTGGGGGGGCGTCTCGGAGGCAATCAGCCCCAGCATTTT.

This sequence joins TRBV2 and TRBJ1-4, with D possibly matching TRBD1 (5 bases). Germline-derived CDR1 and CDR2 are SNHLY and FYNNEI. The CDR3 has 15 residues. Trimming left V 4 bases short and J 0 bases short, with 9 bases between. Written as DNA, the CDR3 is TGTGCCAGCAGTGCGGGACGTGCAACTAATGAAAAACTGTTTTTT. This sequence encodes CASSAGRATNEKLFF.

V is TRBV4-1 and J is TRBJ1-1, with unresolved D. The V gene's germline CDR1 is MGHRA and CDR2 YSYEKL. This CDR3 contains 16 residues. The V and J ends lost 0 bases and 1 base respectively, with 12 bases between them. Written as DNA, the CDR3 is TGCGCCAGCAGCCAAGATCAGCAGGCCAAGAACACTGAAGCTTTCTTT. Translation gives CASSQDQQAKNTEAFF.

This chain connects TRBV7-2 to TRBJ2-1; 8 nucleotides align to TRBD2. The J segment lost 10 bases and the V segment lost 8 bases, leaving 16 bases of the junction unmatched. Germline CDR1 is SGHTA and CDR2 is FQGNSA. The CDR3 sequence is 15 residues long. CDR3 amino acids: CASREGGASLGEQFF. CDR3 sequence (DNA): TGTGCCAGCCGGGAGGGGGGGGCTTCCCTCGGAGAGCAGTTCTTC.

This clone has only one observation. The genes are TRBV9 and TRBJ1-1; no clear D gene. The CDR3 spans 13 residues. In germline, CDR1 is SGDLS, CDR2 YYNGEE. Trimming cost V 0 bases and J 1 base, with 4 bases left between them. Here the CDR3 reads CASSVDENTEAFF. CDR3 sequence (DNA): TGTGCCAGCAGCGTAGACGAGAACACTGAAGCTTTCTTT.

The V and J genes are TRBV28 and TRBJ2-1; TRBD2 agrees at 8 bases. Losses at the gene ends were 10 bases for V and 4 bases for J; bases not matched to a gene: 12. The CDR3 spans 15 residues. Germline CDR1 and CDR2: MDHEN and SYDVKM. The CDR3 protein is CATLSLSGSYNEQFF. CDR3 coding DNA: TGTGCCACCTTAAGTTTGAGCGGGAGTTACAATGAGCAGTTCTTC.

This clone occurred a few times. This chain uses TRBV14 with TRBJ2-1, with unresolved D. The CDR3 is made up of 15 amino acids. V dropped 3 bases and J dropped 6 bases, with 15 bases sitting between them. CDR1 is SGHDN, CDR2 FVKESK, per germline. CDR3 amino acids: CASSQASRESNEQFF. CDR3 coding DNA: TGTGCCAGCAGCCAGGCGAGCCGCGAGTCCAATGAGCAGTTCTTC.

This clone has more than one count but fewer than ten. V and J are TRBV18 and TRBJ2-2; the match to TRBD1 covers 10 bases. Looked up from germline, CDR1 is KGHSH and CDR2 is LQKENI. Trimming cost V 3 bases and J 5 bases; bases outside gene matches: 6. There are 16 residues in the CDR3. The CDR3 loop reads CASSPDRGLRTGELFF. CDR3 in DNA: TGTGCCAGCTCACCTGACAGGGGGCTGCGGACCGGGGAGCTGTTTTTT.

This chain joins TRBV9 and TRBJ2-5; TRBD1 aligns across 7 bases. The V and J ends lost 3 bases and 3 bases, in that order; junction bases with no gene match: 5. CDR1 SGDLS and CDR2 YYNGEE come from the germline V gene. CDR3 length: 14 residues. CDR3 region: CASSATGTEETQYF. The CDR3 nucleotides read TGTGCCAGCAGCGCTACCGGGACAGAAGAGACCCAGTACTTC.

The gene calls are TRBV13 and TRBJ2-5, with D perhaps matching TRBD1 (5 bases). The CDR3 has 14 residues. Between the trimmed V and J ends, which lost 5 bases and 1 base, there was a span of 11 bases. The germline CDR1 and CDR2 sequences are PRHDT and FYEKMQ (reference sequence). The CDR3, as DNA: TGTGCCAGCAGCCCCGACAGTCGCCAAGAGACCCAGTACTTC. Protein: CASSPDSRQETQYF.